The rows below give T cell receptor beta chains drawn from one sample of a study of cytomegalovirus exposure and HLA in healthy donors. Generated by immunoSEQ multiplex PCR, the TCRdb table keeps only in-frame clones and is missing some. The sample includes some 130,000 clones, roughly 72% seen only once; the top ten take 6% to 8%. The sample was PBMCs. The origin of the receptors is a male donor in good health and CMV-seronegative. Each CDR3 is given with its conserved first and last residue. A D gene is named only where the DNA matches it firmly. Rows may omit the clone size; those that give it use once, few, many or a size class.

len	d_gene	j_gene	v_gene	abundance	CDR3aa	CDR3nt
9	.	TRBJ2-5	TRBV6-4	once	CASRAIQYF	TGTGCCAGTAGAGCGATCCAGTACTTC
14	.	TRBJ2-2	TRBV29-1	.	CSVARGLNTGELFF	TGCAGCGTTGCTAGGGGATTGAACACCGGGGAGCTGTTTTTT
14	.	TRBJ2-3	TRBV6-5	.	CASSSAEGTDTQYF	TGTGCCAGCAGCTCCGCGGAGGGGACAGATACGCAGTATTTT
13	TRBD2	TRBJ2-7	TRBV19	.	CASSVVREGEQYF	TGTGCCAGTAGTGTTGTCAGGGAGGGCGAGCAGTACTTC
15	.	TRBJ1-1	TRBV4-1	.	CASSPQQGMNTEAFF	TGCGCCAGCAGCCCTCAACAGGGCATGAACACTGAAGCTTTCTTT
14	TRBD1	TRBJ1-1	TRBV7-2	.	CASRPFYRGPEAFF	TGTGCCAGCAGACCCTTTTACAGGGGGCCTGAAGCTTTCTTT
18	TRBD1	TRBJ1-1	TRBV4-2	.	CASSQVPGQGAFWTEAFF	TGTGCCAGCAGCCAAGTCCCGGGACAGGGGGCGTTTTGGACTGAAGCTTTCTTT
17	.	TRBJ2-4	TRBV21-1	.	CASSTRTGGQLKNIQYF	TGTGCCAGCAGCACCCGAACTGGGGGACAGTTAAAAAACATTCAGTACTTC
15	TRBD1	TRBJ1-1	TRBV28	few	CASSSIGTGNTEAFF	TGTGCCAGCAGTTCGATAGGGACAGGGAACACTGAAGCTTTCTTT
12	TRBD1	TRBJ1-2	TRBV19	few	CASSRQGYGYTF	TGTGCCAGTAGTAGACAGGGCTATGGCTACACCTTC
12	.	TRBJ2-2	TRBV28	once	CASKEGTGELFF	TGTGCCAGTAAGGAGGGCACCGGGGAGCTGTTTTTT
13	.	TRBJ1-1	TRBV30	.	CAWWTVANTEAFF	TGTGCCTGGTGGACAGTGGCGAACACTGAAGCTTTCTTT
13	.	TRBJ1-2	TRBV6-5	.	CASSRGRDYGYTF	TGTGCCAGCAGCCGGGGTCGGGACTATGGCTACACCTTC
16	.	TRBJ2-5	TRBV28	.	CASSFSGKAYQETQYF	TGTGCCAGCAGTTTTTCGGGGAAGGCGTACCAAGAGACCCAGTACTTC
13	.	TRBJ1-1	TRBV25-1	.	CASQDTLNTEAFF	TGTGCCAGCCAGGACACATTGAACACTGAAGCTTTCTTT
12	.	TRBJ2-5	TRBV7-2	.	CASSLQGETQYF	TGTGCCAGCAGCTTACAGGGAGAGACCCAGTACTTC
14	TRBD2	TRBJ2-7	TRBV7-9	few	CASSLTSGSYEQYF	TGTGCCAGCAGCTTAACTAGCGGGAGTTACGAGCAGTACTTC
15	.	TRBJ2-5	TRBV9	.	CASSSLAASGETQYF	TGTGCCAGCAGTTCCTTAGCGGCCAGCGGCGAGACCCAGTACTTC
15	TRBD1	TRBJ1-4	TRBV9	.	CASSARDRVDEKLFF	TGTGCCAGCAGCGCGAGGGACAGGGTGGATGAAAAACTGTTTTTT
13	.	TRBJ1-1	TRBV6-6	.	CASSGRGATEAFF	TGTGCCAGCTCCGGCAGGGGCGCCACTGAAGCTTTCTTT
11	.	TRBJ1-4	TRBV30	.	CAWSAVEKLFF	TGTGCCTGGAGTGCCGTCGAAAAACTGTTTTTT
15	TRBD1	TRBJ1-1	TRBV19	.	CASRTGGMFQTEAFF	TGTGCCAGTAGGACAGGGGGAATGTTTCAGACTGAAGCTTTCTTT
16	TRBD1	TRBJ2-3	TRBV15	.	CATSRGSSGGSVTQYF	TGTGCCACCAGCAGAGGATCTTCAGGGGGCAGCGTTACGCAGTATTTT
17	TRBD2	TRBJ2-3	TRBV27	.	CASSPTGTSGSTDTQYF	TGTGCCAGCAGTCCTACTGGGACTAGCGGTAGCACAGATACGCAGTATTTT